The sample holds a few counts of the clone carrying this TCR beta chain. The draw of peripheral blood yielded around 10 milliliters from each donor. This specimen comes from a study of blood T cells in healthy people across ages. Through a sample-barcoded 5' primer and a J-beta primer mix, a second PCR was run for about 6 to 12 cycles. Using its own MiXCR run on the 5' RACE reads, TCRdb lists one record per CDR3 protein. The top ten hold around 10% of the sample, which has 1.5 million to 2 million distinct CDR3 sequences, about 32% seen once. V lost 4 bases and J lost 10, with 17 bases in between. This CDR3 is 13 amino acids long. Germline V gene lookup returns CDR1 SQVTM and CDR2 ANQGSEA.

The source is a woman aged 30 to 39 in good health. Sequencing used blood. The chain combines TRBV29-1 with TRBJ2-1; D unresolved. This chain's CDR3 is CSVGPLNLGEQFF. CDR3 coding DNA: TGCAGCGTTGGACCCCTAAATTTAGGCGAGCAGTTCTTC.